These 29 T cell receptor beta chains originate from one sample sequenced in a study of blood T cell repertoires in COVID-19. Generated by immunoSEQ multiplex PCR, the TCRdb table keeps only in-frame clones and is missing some. The sample gives 200,000 to 250,000 clones, 84% of which show up once; 3% to 3.5% is in the top ten. Sequenced input: peripheral blood. The origin of the receptors is a woman aged 30 to 39 who had recovered from COVID-19.

This chain connects TRBV7-9 to TRBJ2-1; TRBD1 might be the D (5 bases). The V end was cut by 5 bases, the J end by 2 bases, with 10 bases between. This CDR3 region has 14 residues. Germline V lookup: CDR1 SEHNR, CDR2 FQNEAQ (reference sequence). The CDR3 sequence: CASSHDRAYNEQFF. In DNA form, the CDR3 reads TGTGCCAGCAGCCACGACAGAGCCTACAATGAGCAGTTCTTC.

The chain uses TRBV3-1 (or the pseudogene TRBV3-2) and TRBJ1-1; 8 nucleotides align to TRBD1. The CDR3 is made up of 17 amino acids. Germline trimming cut 0 bases from V and 4 bases from J; bases unmatched to any gene: 10. Per the germline V gene, CDR1 is LGHDT and CDR2 is YNNKEL (reference sequence). Here the CDR3 DNA reads TGTGCCAGCAGCCAAGATCCCAGGGGGCGCTTAATCACTGAAGCTTTCTTT. Translating gives CASSQDPRGRLITEAFF.

This clone was counted once. In nucleotides, the CDR3 is TGTGCCAGCAGTTTAGGTAGCCGTGGAACCGGGGAGCTGTTTTTT. Its translation is CASSLGSRGTGELFF. The chain uses TRBV27 and TRBJ2-2, with no clear D. V was cut by 2 bases and J by 5 bases, with 12 bases left in between. The CDR3 contains 15 residues. CDR1 and CDR2 (germline): MNHEY, SMNVEV (reference sequence).

The chain has TRBV28 and TRBJ1-5; D remains ambiguous. Trimming pared 6 bases from V and 2 bases from J, leaving 20 bases between. Germline CDR1 is MDHEN and CDR2 is SYDVKM. The CDR3 is made up of 17 amino acids. As DNA, the CDR3 is TGTGCCAGCAGAATGTCAAAAGTCGCGCGAGGCAATCAGCCCCAGCATTTT. Translated: CASRMSKVARGNQPQHF.

The CDR3 DNA reads TGTGCCAGCAGCCCCCGAAGCGGAGGGGACAACTATGGCTACACCTTC. Its protein is CASSPRSGGDNYGYTF. This chain uses TRBV11-2 with TRBJ1-2; perhaps TRBD1 as D (5 bases). V lost 5 bases and J lost 2, with 18 bases in between. In germline, CDR1 is SGHAT, CDR2 FQNNGV. The CDR3 consists of 16 residues.

V and J are TRBV15 and TRBJ2-7, with 9 bases aligning to TRBD1. This CDR3 spans 15 amino acids. The V and J ends lost 0 bases and 6 bases, in that order; junction bases with no gene match: 6. Germline V gene sequence: CDR1 LNHNV, CDR2 YYDKDF (reference sequence). The CDR3 spells CATSREDRGRGEQYF. As DNA, the CDR3 is TGTGCCACCAGCAGAGAGGACAGGGGAAGAGGCGAGCAGTACTTC.

The chain recombines TRBV6-1 with TRBJ2-7, with TRBD2 matching 9 bases. After removal of 2 bases from V and 9 bases from J, the junction contained 8 bases not matched to a gene. CDR3 length equals 14 residues. The germline V gene has CDR1 MNHNS and CDR2 SASEGT. The CDR3 here is CASSESLAGRVQYF. CDR3 coding DNA: TGTGCCAGCAGTGAATCTCTAGCGGGAAGGGTGCAGTACTTC.

This clone has just a few counts. V is TRBV2 and J is TRBJ2-2, with TRBD2 matching over 8 bases. CDR1 is SNHLY, CDR2 FYNNEI, per germline. The CDR3 is 14 amino acids. The V and J ends lost 4 bases and 5 bases, in that order; junction bases with no gene match: 3. The CDR3 loop is CASSGPSGTGELFF. The CDR3, as DNA: TGTGCCAGCAGTGGACCTAGCGGGACCGGGGAGCTGTTTTTT. Together with reference TRBV2 and TRBJ2-2, the CDR3 gives the full variable domain: EPEVTQTPSHQVTQMGQEVILRCVPISNHLYFYWYRQILGQKVEFLVSFYNNEISEKSEIFDDQFSVERPDGSNFTLKIRSTKLEDSAMYFCASSGPSGTGELFFGEGSRLTVL.

V gene TRBV5-1 combines with J gene TRBJ1-1; D remains unclear. V was clipped by 5 bases and J by 1 base, with 9 bases between them. Germline V CDR1 and CDR2: SGHRS, YFSETQ. The CDR3 is 13 amino acids. The CDR3 DNA reads TGCGCCAGCAGGAGAGATGGGAACACTGAAGCTTTCTTT. Translated, it gives CASRRDGNTEAFF.

This clone was found a few times. Germline and junction disagree at one end, which may indicate a read error. This chain joins TRBV5-1 and TRBJ1-6; 7 positions match TRBD1. The germline gives CDR1 SGHRS, CDR2 YFSETQ. The CDR3 has 18 residues. The CDR3 is CASSAPGQSSSHNSPLHF. The CDR3 DNA sequence: TGCGCCAGCAGCGCCCCGGGACAGTCGTCCTCCCATAATTCACCCCTCCACTTT.

V usage is TRBV2 and J usage is TRBJ2-7; 7 bases agree with TRBD1. V was pared by 6 bases and J by 1 base, with 3 bases of the junction left unmatched. Germline V gene data show CDR1 as SNHLY and CDR2 as FYNNEI. The CDR3 loop spans 13 amino acids. The CDR3 region is CASRGTASYEQYF. CDR3 in DNA: TGTGCCAGCAGGGGGACAGCTTCCTACGAGCAGTACTTC.

V is TRBV2 and J is TRBJ1-6; TRBD1 might be the D (5 bases). Trimming cost V 2 bases and J 10 bases, with 12 bases left between them. The CDR3 extends over 14 amino acids. Germline V gene data show CDR1 as SNHLY and CDR2 as FYNNEI. The CDR3 bases are TGTGCCAGCAGTGAATTGGGGGGTGGCTCACCCCTCCACTTT. Protein product: CASSELGGGSPLHF.

The chain couples TRBV2 to TRBJ1-2; 11 bases map to TRBD1. The CDR3 loop spans 16 amino acids. Germline-derived CDR1 and CDR2 are SNHLY and FYNNEI. V lost 8 bases and J lost 6; bases outside the gene matches: 14. CDR3: CASLKLKDRGQDGYTF. CDR3 nucleotide sequence: TGTGCCAGCCTCAAACTAAAGGACAGGGGGCAGGATGGCTACACCTTC. The variable domain in full, completed from reference TRBV2 and TRBJ1-2, reads EPEVTQTPSHQVTQMGQEVILRCVPISNHLYFYWYRQILGQKVEFLVSFYNNEISEKSEIFDDQFSVERPDGSNFTLKIRSTKLEDSAMYFCASLKLKDRGQDGYTFGSGTRLTVV.

The V call is TRBV2, the J call TRBJ2-7, with D hard to call. Germline V CDR1 and CDR2: SNHLY, FYNNEI. The CDR3 sequence is 12 residues long. V dropped 1 base and J dropped 6 bases, with 7 bases sitting between them. The CDR3 is CASSEDVGEQYF. The CDR3 bases are TGTGCCAGCAGTGAAGATGTCGGCGAGCAGTACTTC.

This chain links TRBV19 with TRBJ2-3, with 8 bases matching TRBD1. The CDR3 is made up of 13 amino acids. The ends lost 9 bases at V and 3 bases at J; junction bases unmatched: 5. Germline assignment: CDR1 LNHDA and CDR2 SQIVND (reference sequence). The CDR3 reads CASLRQGTDTQYF. The CDR3 DNA reads TGTGCCAGCCTTAGACAGGGGACAGATACGCAGTATTTT.

The rearrangement uses TRBV5-1 and TRBJ1-1, with D maybe TRBD1 (5 bases). V dropped 4 bases and J dropped 1 base, with 17 bases sitting between them. The CDR3 has 16 residues. Per germline, CDR1 SGHRS and CDR2 YFSETQ. As DNA, the CDR3 is TGCGCCAGCAGCCGATACCCGGGACTGGGGAACACTGAAGCTTTCTTT. It yields the protein CASSRYPGLGNTEAFF.

The chain employs TRBV5-1 and TRBJ2-3, with D possibly TRBD2 on 6 matching bases. Germline CDR1 is SGHRS and CDR2 is YFSETQ. The V end was cut by 6 bases, the J end by 7 bases, with 15 bases between. The CDR3 has 13 amino acids. The CDR3 DNA reads as TGCGCCAGCAATGGGCGGGATCCCTATACGCAGTATTTT. It specifies CASNGRDPYTQYF.

The chain uses TRBV14 and TRBJ1-2; perhaps TRBD1 as D (5 bases). V gave up 3 bases and J gave up 7 bases, with 12 bases separating them. Looked up from germline, CDR1 is SGHDN and CDR2 is FVKESK. This CDR3 comprises 13 residues. The CDR3 DNA reads as TGTGCCAGCAGCCAGGGGAGGGGTTCTGGCTACACCTTC. It codes for CASSQGRGSGYTF.

Only one count was recorded for this clone. The genes are TRBV5-1 and TRBJ2-2, with TRBD1 as a possible D gene (5 bases). The CDR3 consists of 14 residues. Deletions cut 4 bases from V and 8 bases from J, with 15 bases between. Per the germline V gene, CDR1 is SGHRS and CDR2 is YFSETQ. The CDR3 sequence: CASSRIRGTGELFF. CDR3 in DNA: TGCGCCAGCAGCCGGATTAGGGGCACTGGGGAGCTGTTTTTT.

This clone was observed a single time. This chain links TRBV19 with TRBJ1-5, with D tentatively TRBD1 (6 bases). CDR3 length: 15 amino acids. Germline CDR1 and CDR2: LNHDA and SQIVND (reference sequence). With 1 base removed from V and 2 bases from J, the gap between germline ends came to 9 bases. The CDR3 loop reads CASSIADSGNQPQHF. CDR3 nucleotide sequence: TGTGCCAGTAGTATAGCGGACAGTGGCAATCAGCCCCAGCATTTT.

This chain uses TRBV7-2 with TRBJ2-1; TRBD2 matches at 11 bases. This CDR3 spans 15 amino acids. Germline V gene data show CDR1 as SGHTA and CDR2 as FQGNSA. The trim removed 1 base at V and 9 bases at J, leaving 5 bases unmatched. The CDR3 region is CASSLVAGGPREQFF. In DNA, the CDR3 is TGTGCCAGCAGCTTAGTAGCGGGAGGGCCCCGTGAGCAGTTCTTC.

The rearrangement uses TRBV28 and TRBJ2-7; 8 bases are a match to TRBD1. Germline V lookup: CDR1 MDHEN, CDR2 SYDVKM. The CDR3 length is 13 residues. The V and J ends lost 6 bases and 2 bases, in that order; junction bases with no gene match: 3. Here the CDR3 DNA reads TGTGCCAGCAGGGGACAGGATGCCTACGAGCAGTACTTC. Residues: CASRGQDAYEQYF. The full variable domain, completed using reference TRBV28 and TRBJ2-7, is DVKVTQSSRYLVKRTGEKVFLECVQDMDHENMFWYRQDPGLGLRLIYFSYDVKMKEKGDIPEGYSVSREKKERFSLILESASTNQTSMYLCASRGQDAYEQYFGPGTRLTVT.

V is TRBV24-1 and J is TRBJ2-2; possibly TRBD2 for D (5 bases). The CDR3 runs to 15 residues. V lost 7 bases and J lost 0, with 11 bases in between. CDR1 is KGHDR and CDR2 is SFDVKD in the germline V gene. The CDR3 protein is CATSAPAANTGELFF. Here the CDR3 DNA reads TGTGCCACCAGCGCGCCAGCGGCGAACACCGGGGAGCTGTTTTTT.

CDR3 amino acids: CASSESDWKETQYF. The CDR3 DNA is TGTGCCAGCAGTGAGAGTGACTGGAAAGAGACCCAGTACTTC. The rearrangement joins TRBV6-1 to TRBJ2-5; D remains ambiguous. Deletions cut 3 bases from V and 3 bases from J, with 11 bases between. Germline loops: CDR1 MNHNS, CDR2 SASEGT. The CDR3 has 14 amino acids.

V gene TRBV28 combines with J gene TRBJ1-1, with D unclear. The V gene lost 3 bases and the J gene lost 4 bases, with 15 bases spanning the gap. The CDR3 has 15 residues. The germline CDR1 and CDR2 sequences are MDHEN and SYDVKM. The CDR3 spells CASSFSQVQVTEAFF. CDR3 DNA sequence: TGTGCCAGCAGTTTTTCCCAAGTACAAGTCACTGAAGCTTTCTTT.

This rearrangement joins TRBV4-1 to TRBJ2-7; maybe TRBD2 (6 bases). Germline CDR1 MGHRA, CDR2 YSYEKL. The CDR3 spans 14 residues. V was trimmed by 6 bases and J by 4 bases, leaving 16 bases between them. CDR3 sequence reads: CASRDTSRGYEQYF. Here the CDR3 DNA reads TGCGCCAGCAGGGATACTAGCAGAGGTTACGAGCAGTACTTC.

The chain is built from TRBV11-2 and TRBJ1-2, with a weak D call TRBD1 (6 bases). Trimming left V 6 bases short and J 6 bases short, with 14 bases between. Germline CDR1 SGHAT, CDR2 FQNNGV. This CDR3 is 13 amino acids long. CDR3 amino acids: CASSPRGTDGYTF. The CDR3 nucleotides read TGTGCCAGCAGTCCCAGGGGAACGGATGGCTACACCTTC.

V and J are TRBV28 and TRBJ2-2, with D maybe TRBD1 (6 bases). Germline values: CDR1 MDHEN, CDR2 SYDVKM. This CDR3 is built from 12 residues. V was pared by 5 bases and J by 6 bases, with 7 bases between. The CDR3 here is CASSRTAGELFF. In nucleotides, the CDR3 is TGTGCCAGCAGTAGGACAGCCGGGGAGCTGTTTTTT.

The chain employs TRBV24-1 and TRBJ2-5; 11 nucleotides agree with TRBD1. V lost 7 bases to trimming and J lost 2 bases; unmatched junction nucleotides: 5. Germline assignment: CDR1 KGHDR and CDR2 SFDVKD. This CDR3 has 15 residues. The CDR3 spells CATRAGTGGQETQYF. CDR3 nucleotides: TGTGCCACCAGGGCCGGGACAGGGGGACAAGAGACCCAGTACTTC.